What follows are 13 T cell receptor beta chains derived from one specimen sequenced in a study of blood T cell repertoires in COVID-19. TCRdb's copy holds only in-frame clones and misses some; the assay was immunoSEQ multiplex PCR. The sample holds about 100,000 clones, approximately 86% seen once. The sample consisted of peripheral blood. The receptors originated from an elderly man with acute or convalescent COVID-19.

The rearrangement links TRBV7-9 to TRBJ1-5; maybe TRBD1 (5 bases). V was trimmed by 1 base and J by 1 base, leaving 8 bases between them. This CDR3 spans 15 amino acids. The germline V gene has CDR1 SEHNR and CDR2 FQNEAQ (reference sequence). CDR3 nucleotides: TGTGCCAGCAGCTTAGGGAGGGGAAGCAATCAGCCCCAGCATTTT. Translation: CASSLGRGSNQPQHF.

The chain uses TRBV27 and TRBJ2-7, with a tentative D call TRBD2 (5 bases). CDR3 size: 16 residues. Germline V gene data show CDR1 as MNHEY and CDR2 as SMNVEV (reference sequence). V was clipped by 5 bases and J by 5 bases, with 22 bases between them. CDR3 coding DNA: TGTGCCAGCAGTCTCAGGCCCGCGGGCCACTTTAACGAGCAGTACTTC. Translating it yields CASSLRPAGHFNEQYF.

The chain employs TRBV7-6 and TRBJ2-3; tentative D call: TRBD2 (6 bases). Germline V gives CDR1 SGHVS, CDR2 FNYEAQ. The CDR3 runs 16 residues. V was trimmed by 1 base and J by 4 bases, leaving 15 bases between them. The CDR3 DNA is TGTGCCAGCAGCTTAGGATTGGGGGGTGAGGCAGATACGCAGTATTTT. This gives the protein CASSLGLGGEADTQYF.

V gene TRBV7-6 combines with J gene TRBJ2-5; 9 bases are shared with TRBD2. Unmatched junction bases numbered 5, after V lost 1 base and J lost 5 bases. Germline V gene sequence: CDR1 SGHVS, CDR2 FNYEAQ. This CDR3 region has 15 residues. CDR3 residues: CASSLGGRADETQYF. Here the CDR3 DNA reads TGTGCCAGCAGCTTAGGCGGGAGGGCCGATGAGACCCAGTACTTC.

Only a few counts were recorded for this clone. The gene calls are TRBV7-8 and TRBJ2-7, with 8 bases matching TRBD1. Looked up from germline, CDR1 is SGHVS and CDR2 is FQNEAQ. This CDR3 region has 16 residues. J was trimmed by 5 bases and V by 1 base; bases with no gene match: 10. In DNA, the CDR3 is TGTGCCAGCAGCTTAGATACAGGGGGAGGATTACACGAGCAGTACTTC. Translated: CASSLDTGGGLHEQYF.

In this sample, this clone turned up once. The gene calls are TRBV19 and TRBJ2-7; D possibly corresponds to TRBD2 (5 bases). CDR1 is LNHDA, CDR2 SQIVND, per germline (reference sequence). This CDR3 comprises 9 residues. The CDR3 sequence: CKRDYEQYF. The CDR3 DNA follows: TGTAAACGGGATTACGAGCAGTACTTC.

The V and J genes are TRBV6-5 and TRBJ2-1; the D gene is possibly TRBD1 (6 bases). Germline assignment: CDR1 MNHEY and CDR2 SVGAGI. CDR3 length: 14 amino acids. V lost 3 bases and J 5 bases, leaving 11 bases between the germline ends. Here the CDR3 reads CASSYGQGHNEQFF. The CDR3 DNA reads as TGTGCCAGCAGTTATGGTCAGGGGCACAATGAGCAGTTCTTC.

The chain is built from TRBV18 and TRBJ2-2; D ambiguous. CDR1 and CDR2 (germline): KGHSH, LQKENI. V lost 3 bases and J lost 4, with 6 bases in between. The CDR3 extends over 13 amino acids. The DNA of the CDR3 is TGTGCCAGCTCACCCACGGTCACCGGGGAGCTGTTTTTT. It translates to CASSPTVTGELFF.

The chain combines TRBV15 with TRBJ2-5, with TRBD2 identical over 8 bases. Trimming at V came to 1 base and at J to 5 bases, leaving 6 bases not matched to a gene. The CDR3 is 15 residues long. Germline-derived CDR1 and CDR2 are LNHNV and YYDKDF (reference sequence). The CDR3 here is CATSRASGSAETQYF. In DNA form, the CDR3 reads TGTGCCACCAGCAGAGCCAGCGGGAGTGCGGAGACCCAGTACTTC.

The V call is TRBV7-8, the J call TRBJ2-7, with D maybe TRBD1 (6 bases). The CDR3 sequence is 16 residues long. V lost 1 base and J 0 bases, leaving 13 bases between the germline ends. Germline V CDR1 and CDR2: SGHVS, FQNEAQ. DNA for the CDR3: TGTGCCAGCAGCTTAGTGTTGGGACACCTCTCCTACGAGCAGTACTTC. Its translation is CASSLVLGHLSYEQYF.

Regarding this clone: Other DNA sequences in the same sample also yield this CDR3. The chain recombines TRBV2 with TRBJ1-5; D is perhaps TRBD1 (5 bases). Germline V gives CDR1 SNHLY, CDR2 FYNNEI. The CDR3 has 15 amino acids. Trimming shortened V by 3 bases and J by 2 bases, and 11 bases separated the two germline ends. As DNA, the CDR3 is TGTGCCAGCAGTGATCGGGGGGTAGGCAATCAGCCCCAGCATTTT. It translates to CASSDRGVGNQPQHF.

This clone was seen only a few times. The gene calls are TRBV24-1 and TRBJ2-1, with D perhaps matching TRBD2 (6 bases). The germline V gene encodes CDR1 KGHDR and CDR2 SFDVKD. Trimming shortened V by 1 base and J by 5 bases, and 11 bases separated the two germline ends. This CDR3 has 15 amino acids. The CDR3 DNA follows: TGTGCCACCAGTGATTTTACGGGAGATCACAATGAGCAGTTCTTC. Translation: CATSDFTGDHNEQFF.

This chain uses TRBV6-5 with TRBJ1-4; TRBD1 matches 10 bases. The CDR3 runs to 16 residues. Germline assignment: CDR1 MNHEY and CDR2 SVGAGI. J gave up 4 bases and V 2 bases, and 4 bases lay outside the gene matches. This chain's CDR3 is CASSYRGQGRNEKLFF. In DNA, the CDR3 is TGTGCCAGCAGTTACCGGGGACAGGGGCGTAATGAAAAACTGTTTTTT.